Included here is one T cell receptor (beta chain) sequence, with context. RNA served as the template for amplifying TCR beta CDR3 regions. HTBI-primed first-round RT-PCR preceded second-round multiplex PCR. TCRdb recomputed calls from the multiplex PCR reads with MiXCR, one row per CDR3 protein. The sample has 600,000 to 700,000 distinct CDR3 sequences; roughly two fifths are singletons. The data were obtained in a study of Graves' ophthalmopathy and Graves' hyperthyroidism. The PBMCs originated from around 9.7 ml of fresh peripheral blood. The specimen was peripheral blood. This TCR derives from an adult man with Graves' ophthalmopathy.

Written as DNA, the CDR3 is TGCGCCAGCTCCGGTGGTCGGGGTACGGAAGCCTACGAGCAGTACTTC. It encodes CASSGGRGTEAYEQYF. The chain carries TRBV5-1 and TRBJ2-7, with D maybe TRBD2 (5 bases). Trimming removed 7 bases at V and 2 bases at J, with 22 bases between. Germline lookup yields CDR1 SGHRS and CDR2 YFSETQ. The CDR3 spans 16 residues. The variable domain in full, with the rest retrieved from reference TRBV5-1 and TRBJ2-7, is KAGVTQTPRYLIKTRGQQVTLSCSPISGHRSVSWYQQTPGQGLQFLFEYFSETQRNKGNFPGRFSGRQFSNSRSEMNVSTLELGDSALYLCASSGGRGTEAYEQYFGPGTRLTVT.